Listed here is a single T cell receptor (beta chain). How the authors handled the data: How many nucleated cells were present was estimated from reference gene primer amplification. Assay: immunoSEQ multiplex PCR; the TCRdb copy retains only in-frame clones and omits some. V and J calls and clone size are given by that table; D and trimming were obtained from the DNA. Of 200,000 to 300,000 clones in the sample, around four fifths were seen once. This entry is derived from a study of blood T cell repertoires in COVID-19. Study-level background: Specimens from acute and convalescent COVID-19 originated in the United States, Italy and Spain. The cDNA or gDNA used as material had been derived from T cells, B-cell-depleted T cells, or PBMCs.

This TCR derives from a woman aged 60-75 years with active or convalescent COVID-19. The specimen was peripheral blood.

The CDR3 DNA reads as TGCGCCAGCAGCTTGGTGGACAGGATCTCCTACAATGAGCAGTTCTTC. Encoded protein: CASSLVDRISYNEQFF. The V call is TRBV5-1, the J call TRBJ2-1, with 7 bases lining up with TRBD1. The germline gives CDR1 SGHRS, CDR2 YFSETQ. The CDR3 contains 16 residues. Trimming took 0 bases from V and 0 from J; bases not matched to a gene: 3.